There are a few counts of the clone carrying this T cell receptor (beta chain). The data were obtained in a study of blood T cell repertoires in COVID-19. Whole-study context: T cells, B-cell-depleted T cells, or PBMCs provided the cDNA or gDNA that served as material.

The table came from immunoSEQ multiplex PCR; TCRdb's copy has only in-frame clones and leaves some out. The table records under 300,000 clones, around 87% of them present only once. The sequenced sample was peripheral blood. The TCR comes from a man aged 60 to 69 who had recovered from COVID-19.

The chain's CDR3 is CASSSSSGVWYGYTF. As DNA, the CDR3 is TGTGCCAGCAGCTCTTCTTCGGGGGTTTGGTATGGCTACACCTTC. The gene calls are TRBV5-4 and TRBJ1-2; D is possibly TRBD1 (5 bases). This CDR3 is 15 amino acids long. Germline assignment: CDR1 SGHNT and CDR2 YYREEE (reference sequence). The V gene lost 3 bases and the J gene lost 5 bases, with 17 bases spanning the gap.